This T cell receptor (beta chain) was observed in a study of blood T cell repertoires in COVID-19. For the study at large: The United States, Italy and Spain provided the acute and convalescent COVID-19 samples.

Per the original data handling: Amplification of reference gene primers was used by the study to estimate nucleated cell counts. Data came from immunoSEQ multiplex PCR; TCRdb stores just in-frame clones and leaves some out. The DNA was the basis for D and trimming; V, J and clone size are from that table. Here the sample spans approximately 76,000 clones, more than 70% being singletons. The clonotype comes from a woman aged 80 or over with active or convalescent COVID-19. Specimen: peripheral blood.

CDR3 DNA: TGTGCCAGCAGTCTCCCCCTGGGGCGCCGGTCCCACGAGCAGTACTTC. Protein sequence: CASSLPLGRRSHEQYF. This chain uses TRBV28 with TRBJ2-7; tentatively, D is TRBD1 (5 bases). The germline V gene has CDR1 MDHEN and CDR2 SYDVKM. V dropped 5 bases and J dropped 5 bases, with 22 bases sitting between them. The CDR3 covers 16 residues.